This record looks at one T cell receptor beta chain sequence and its context. What this receptor recognizes is not known. No qualities accompany the bases; no much larger clone lies one base away. These data belong to a study of T cells after posttransplantation cyclophosphamide (dated by TCRdb to the mid-2010s). Regarding the study in general: Using TRB sequencing, the study followed how the T cell repertoire rebuilt after myeloablative bone marrow transplantation with posttransplantation cyclophosphamide given as GVHD prophylaxis. Antigen receptor sequencing was done on samples from roughly 35 PTCy-treated patients and from roughly 17 related bone marrow donors of those patients. Blood from all 35 or so PTCy patients who had 1-year posttransplant specimens underwent TRB sequencing. Up to roughly 3 additional blood samples from 2 to 5.2 years after transplant were also TRB-sequenced in 3 patients, as was pretransplant blood from a handful of patients. Because TRA and TRB clonality were tightly correlated in 9 or 10 samples, subsequent TCR analyses were focused on TRB only. Public TRB sequences were compared against a database of over 3,000 sequences linked to responses to pathogens, tumor antigens, self-antigens and alloantigens. Broad study findings and their caveats: Across the 45 to 55 patients, TRB clonality was highly associated with recipient CMV seropositivity and CMV reactivation, and diversity with PTCy was similar to that in the CNI/methotrexate controls. Donor-recipient similarity was low at 1-2 months but rose over the first year, and later blood repertoires were often dominated by donor CD8+ memory clones. The TRB repertoires of T cells infiltrating skin or GI tract showed only limited overlap with the TRB repertoires of T cells in blood.

Peripheral blood samples were provided by related bone marrow donors on the day of marrow donation. Mononuclear cells from peripheral blood and bone marrow were separated by Ficoll-Hypaque density centrifugation and then cryopreserved. CDR1 SGHTA and CDR2 FQGNSA were looked up in the germline V gene. V gives up 3 bases and J gives up 9 bases, and the segment between their germline ends measures 11 bases. From cysteine to phenylalanine, the CDR3 is 12 amino acids long. The kept DNA is CDR3 alone, 36 bases in frame from the first base. TRB sequencing was run on genomic DNA with either the immunoSEQ assay at survey resolution or the hsTCRB kit. Under the source paper's analysis protocol: The immunoSEQ software handled initial read processing, and the LymphoSeq R package was used for repertoire analyses. For each TRB dataset, clonality was calculated as 1 minus normalized Shannon entropy, and the Gini coefficient was computed as well. Phenotypes of unsorted samples were inferred by mapping TRB sequences from sorted subsets of the recipient or donor onto the same recipient's unsorted samples. Not all clones reach the TCRdb copy of this immuneACCESS table, which keeps in-frame sequences only. Checked studies attribute under half of the gap to unresolved V genes and leave the rest unexplained. Clone size and the V and J calls come from that table; the DNA yielded D and trimming. The sample has tens of thousands of clones on record, 80% to 95% of them singletons. About 3.2% of the sample goes to the ten largest clones.

The receptor was derived from a woman between 25 and 40 years old in good health and a related stem cell transplant donor. Sequencing was performed on PBMCs. This receptor chain uses TRBV7-2 and TRBJ1-1; the D gene identity is not certain. The CDR3 protein sequence reads: CASSFTGRKAFF. The sequenced DNA is TGTGCCAGCAGCTTTACCGGAAGGAAAGCTTTCTTT.